Listed below are T cell receptor beta chains from one sample, sequenced in a study of blood T cells in healthy people across ages. TCRdb used MiXCR to reprocess the 5' RACE reads, holding one entry per CDR3 protein. Of some 1.5 million distinct CDR3 sequences in the sample, roughly 43% were seen once. The sample comprised blood. Receptors were obtained from a woman aged 18-29 years in good health. The CDR3 runs from the conserved cysteine through the conserved F or W.

>TRBV20-1
CSAQDGETQYF
>TRBV4-3
CASSHLAGDSPADQHF
>TRBV12-3/TRBV12-4
CASRQPRGAQYF
>TRBV21-1
CASSKAGGTSFYGYTF
>TRBV29-1
CSVVTWVPYNEQFF
>TRBV4-3
CASSQRGHIDTQYF
>TRBV12-3/TRBV12-4
CASSLMGGDGYTF
>TRBV10-1
CASSDPRGMANTGELFF
>TRBV10-3
CAISESVTGLYEQYF
>TRBV6-2/TRBV6-3
CAIGYGVGTEAFF
>TRBV29-1
CSVEAGRVSDTQYF
>TRBV12-3/TRBV12-4
CASRDTVGHEQYF
>TRBV5-6
CASSFGAYGYTF
>TRBV2
CASRNRLGGPQYF
>TRBV12-3/TRBV12-4
CASSSGRGSTDTQYF
>TRBV15
CATSRVGRASPLATQYF
>TRBV5-1
CASSSGTGVNEPQHF
>TRBV19
CASGRRDNEQFF
>TRBV20-1
CSASGGAKATQYF
>TRBV2
CASSENLDTQYF
>TRBV7-2
CASSLSGAPRAYNEQYF
>TRBV2
CASSEEGTGQYF
>TRBV29-1
CSGRTGPTEAFF
>TRBV25-1
CASRALDGSSDEQYF
>TRBV6-2/TRBV6-3
CASTHRSTDTQYF
>TRBV6-1
CASSVGGPLQETQYF
>TRBV7-2
CASSPQGRVGQPQHF
>TRBV6-2/TRBV6-3
CANSDRGQAKNIQYF
>TRBV7-9
CASSLVGLARYEQYF
>TRBV7-9
CASSHVDRAKNIQYF
>TRBV7-2
CASSASFADTQYF
>TRBV30
CAIDRQGTEAFF
>TRBV4-3
CASSQRRQEPTDTQYF